This T cell receptor beta chain was profiled in a study of blood T cell repertoires in COVID-19. The germline V and J ends were trimmed by 0 bases and 10 bases, with 11 bases remaining between them. The CDR3 consists of 13 residues. CDR1 is SGHRS and CDR2 is YFSETQ in the germline V gene. Regarding this clone: This specimen includes other DNA sequences encoding the same CDR3.

Data came from immunoSEQ multiplex PCR; TCRdb stores just in-frame clones and leaves some out. The sample holds approximately 160,000 clones, approximately 80% seen once. The sequence was obtained from a man in his forties who had recovered from COVID-19. This chain joins TRBV5-1 and TRBJ2-1, with D possibly TRBD2 on 5 matching bases. Specimen: PBMCs or T cells enriched from blood (not recorded which). CDR3: CASSLGLAGEQFF. The CDR3 coding sequence is TGCGCCAGCAGCTTGGGCCTAGCTGGCGAGCAGTTCTTC.